The T cell receptor beta chain described here comes from a study of STAT5B mutations in CD4+ large granular lymphocyte leukemia. General study points: Data were not HLA-matched across samples. TRBV06-family usage was enriched in top patient clones (8/27) versus controls (2/35). No patients shared main leukemic clonotypes, though less than 30% appeared at low frequency elsewhere.

Concerning this clone: Its antigen is still unknown.

Germline loops: CDR1 LNHDA, CDR2 SQIVND (reference sequence). There are 13 residues in the CDR3. V was clipped by 9 bases and J by 4 bases, with 15 bases between them. Original data processing: The detection floor for productive clonotype frequency was 2.59 x 10-5. Here immunoSEQ multiplex PCR was the method, and the copy in TCRdb shows in-frame clones only, minus some. V, J and clone size are taken as reported in that table, and D and trimming were inferred from the DNA itself. The repertoire consists of 20,000 to 25,000 clones, with approximately 79% occurring once and the leading ten covering less than 0.85%.

V is TRBV19 and J is TRBJ1-2; D is uncertain. Sequences were obtained from CD4+ T cells from blood buffy coats. The sequence came from a human donor in good health. CDR3 bases: TGTGCCAGCTGGCCGGCCATGGGCTATGGCTACACCTTC. The encoded protein is CASWPAMGYGYTF.